This TCR beta chain was captured by sequencing in a study of identical twins. Study results and caveats: Models underestimated TCR alpha sharing (out-of-frame) in monozygotic twins.

Each CDR3 protein is one row after TCRdb ran MiXCR on the 5' RACE reads. The sample lists about 220,000 distinct CDR3 sequences; 6.5% to 9% were seen once. Note on this clonotype: The target antigen is unknown.

This CDR3 has 13 residues. Per germline, CDR1 MNHEY and CDR2 SVGEGT. Trimming took off 7 bases at V and 8 bases at J, with 15 bases between the two ends. These data also formed part of another study, on yellow fever vaccine responses in identical twins.

The chain uses TRBV6-2 or TRBV6-3 and TRBJ2-1, with D unclear. The receptor comes from a woman younger than 35 in good health. Sequences were obtained from CD8+ T cells sorted from blood. The DNA for the CDR3 is TGTGCCAGCACCGTGGAATTTAGAGATGAGCAGTTCTTC. It codes for CASTVEFRDEQFF.